Listed here is a single T cell receptor (beta chain). The data belong to a study of cytomegalovirus exposure and HLA in healthy donors. The primer mix had 60 Vbeta and 13 Jbeta primers. TCRdb's copy holds only in-frame clones and misses some; the assay was immunoSEQ multiplex PCR. Among roughly 150,000 clones listed, roughly four fifths were seen once. The CDR3 length is 12 residues. V dropped 2 bases and J dropped 9 bases, with 13 bases sitting between them. Germline CDR1 is GTSNPN and CDR2 is SVGIG (reference sequence). This chain links TRBV30 with TRBJ1-1; D is unresolved. The TCR sequence derives from a woman aged 40 to 50 in good health and CMV-seronegative. The source material was PBMCs. The CDR3 loop is CAWSIPIGKAFF. CDR3 DNA: TGTGCCTGGAGTATCCCTATTGGTAAAGCTTTCTTT.